There are many counts of the clone carrying this T cell receptor beta chain. Antigen unknown. Previously reported methods and listed TCR primers produced the bulk TCR libraries. TCRdb itself ran the PCR reads through MiXCR, one entry per CDR3 protein. The table has roughly 93,000 distinct CDR3 sequences, under 20% seen once. The data are from a study of molecular identifiers for immune sequencing clone quantification. Study information: Sequencing covered four of five parts into which replicate RNA from approximately 20,000 or 98,000 naive CD8 cells was split. Whole-study results and caveats: One cell's worth of spiked Jurkat TCR RNA was reportedly detectable among approximately 1 million naive cells.

Sorting captured naive CD8 T cells as CD8+CD4-CCR7+CD45RA+. CDR3 length: 18 amino acids. V was clipped by 5 bases and J by 3 bases; unmatched bases: 17. The sample was naive CD8+ T cells from blood, with Jurkat cell RNA spiked in. Noted subset: FACS-sorted CD8+CD4-CCR7+CD45RA+ naive T cells. The receptor comes from a human donor in good health. Some libraries in this study had Jurkat cell RNA spiked in. The genes are TRBV12-3 or TRBV12-4 and TRBJ1-2; 8 nucleotides agree with TRBD1. CDR3 amino acids: CASSGGRTGPEQYYGYTF. Written as DNA, the CDR3 is TGTGCCAGCAGTGGGGGCCGGACAGGGCCCGAACAGTACTATGGCTACACCTTC.